The entry below describes one T cell receptor beta chain. Its antigen remains unknown. Germline assignment: CDR1 MNHEY and CDR2 SMNVEV (reference sequence). The V gene end was trimmed by 6 bases and the J gene end by 1 base; junction bases not matched to a gene: 12. The CDR3 is made up of 17 amino acids. This record comes from a study of cytomegalovirus exposure and HLA in healthy donors. Study-level results: The study designated over 150 TCR beta chains cytomegalovirus-associated.

The PCR ran on 60 Vbeta and 13 Jbeta primers. Libraries were prepared by immunoSEQ multiplex PCR; TCRdb keeps only in-frame clonotypes and omits some of them. The sample holds 150,000 to 200,000 clones; 60% to 80% are singletons and the top ten take approximately 13%. The chain combines TRBV27 with TRBJ2-4; 7 positions match TRBD2. The clonotype comes from a woman between 50 and 59 years old in good health and CMV-seropositive. Sequences were obtained from PBMCs. The CDR3 DNA reads as TGTGCCAGCAGAGGACTAGTTCTTATCGAGGCCAAAAACATTCAGTACTTC. The encoded protein is CASRGLVLIEAKNIQYF.